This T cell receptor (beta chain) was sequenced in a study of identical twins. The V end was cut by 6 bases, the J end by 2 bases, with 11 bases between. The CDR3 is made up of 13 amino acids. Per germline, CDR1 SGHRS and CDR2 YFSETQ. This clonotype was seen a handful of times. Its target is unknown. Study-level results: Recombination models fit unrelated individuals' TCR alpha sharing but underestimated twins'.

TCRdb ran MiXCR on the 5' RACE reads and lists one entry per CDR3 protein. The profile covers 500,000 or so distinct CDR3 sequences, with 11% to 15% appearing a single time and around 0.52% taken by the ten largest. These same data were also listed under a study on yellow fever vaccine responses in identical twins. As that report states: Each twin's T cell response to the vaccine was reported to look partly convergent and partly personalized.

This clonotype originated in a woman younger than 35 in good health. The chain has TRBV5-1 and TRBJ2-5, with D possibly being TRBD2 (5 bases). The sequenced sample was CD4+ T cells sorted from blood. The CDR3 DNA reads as TGCGCCAGCAACCGGGGTTATCAAGAGACCCAGTACTTC. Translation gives CASNRGYQETQYF.